The rows below give T cell receptor beta chains drawn from one sample of a study of blood T cell repertoires in COVID-19. This table comes from immunoSEQ multiplex PCR, and its TCRdb copy is limited to in-frame clones, with some not included. The data contain about 190,000 clones, about 88% of them singletons. Sequencing was carried out using peripheral blood. These TCRs come from a woman aged 35 to 49 who had recovered from COVID-19. The CDR3 runs from the conserved cysteine through the conserved F or W. Fields, in order: clone size, J gene, D gene, V gene, CDR3 protein, CDR3 DNA. The D gene is left open where the match is weak. Clone size is shown for a subset of rows, as once, few, many or a class of expanded clone.

abundance: -; j_gene: TRBJ1-1; d_gene: -; v_gene: TRBV28; CDR3aa: CASNSPGGNTEAFF; CDR3nt: TGTGCCAGCAATTCCCCCGGCGGGAACACTGAAGCTTTCTTT
abundance: -; j_gene: TRBJ2-1; d_gene: -; v_gene: TRBV3-1/TRBV3-2; CDR3aa: CASSQQGGVYNEQFF; CDR3nt: TGTGCCAGCAGCCAACAAGGGGGAGTCTACAATGAGCAGTTCTTC
abundance: -; j_gene: TRBJ2-1; d_gene: TRBD2; v_gene: TRBV9; CDR3aa: CASSVVSSGRVYNEQFF; CDR3nt: TGTGCCAGCAGCGTAGTGTCTAGCGGGAGGGTTTACAATGAGCAGTTCTTC
abundance: -; j_gene: TRBJ1-2; d_gene: -; v_gene: TRBV28; CDR3aa: CASSLGRVYGYTF; CDR3nt: TGTGCCAGCAGTTTAGGCAGGGTCTATGGCTACACCTTC
abundance: -; j_gene: TRBJ1-6; d_gene: -; v_gene: TRBV25-1; CDR3aa: CASQEQGRSPLHF; CDR3nt: TGTGCCAGCCAGGAACAGGGACGGTCACCCCTCCACTTT
abundance: -; j_gene: TRBJ1-2; d_gene: -; v_gene: TRBV5-6; CDR3aa: CASSRTGATYGYTF; CDR3nt: TGTGCCAGCAGCCGCACAGGTGCCACCTATGGCTACACCTTC
abundance: -; j_gene: TRBJ1-5; d_gene: TRBD1; v_gene: TRBV19; CDR3aa: CASSPGTGLLQPQHF; CDR3nt: TGTGCCAGTAGCCCCGGGACAGGGCTGCTTCAGCCCCAGCATTTT
abundance: -; j_gene: TRBJ2-7; d_gene: -; v_gene: TRBV7-9; CDR3aa: CASSPRQVTDEQYF; CDR3nt: TGTGCCAGCAGCCCAAGACAGGTAACGGACGAGCAGTACTTC
abundance: -; j_gene: TRBJ2-1; d_gene: -; v_gene: TRBV4-1; CDR3aa: CASSQDRESYNEQFF; CDR3nt: TGCGCCAGCAGCCAAGATCGGGAGTCCTACAATGAGCAGTTCTTC
abundance: -; j_gene: TRBJ2-3; d_gene: -; v_gene: TRBV18; CDR3aa: CASSPGPNSDTQYF; CDR3nt: TGTGCCAGCTCACCGGGGCCAAACTCAGATACGCAGTATTTT
abundance: -; j_gene: TRBJ2-7; d_gene: -; v_gene: TRBV9; CDR3aa: CASSVKAGTLGEQYF; CDR3nt: TGTGCCAGCAGCGTGAAAGCAGGGACTTTGGGCGAGCAGTACTTC
abundance: -; j_gene: TRBJ1-6; d_gene: -; v_gene: TRBV25-1; CDR3aa: CASRESSGLNNSPLHF; CDR3nt: TGTGCCAGCAGAGAGAGTTCGGGACTCAATAATTCACCCCTCCACTTT
abundance: -; j_gene: TRBJ1-1; d_gene: -; v_gene: TRBV5-1; CDR3aa: CASSLAPGLDTEAFF; CDR3nt: TGCGCCAGCAGCTTGGCCCCAGGGTTGGACACTGAAGCTTTCTTT
abundance: -; j_gene: TRBJ1-1; d_gene: TRBD1; v_gene: TRBV19; CDR3aa: CATSLGTGDEAFF; CDR3nt: TGTGCCACCTCCCTGGGGACAGGGGATGAAGCTTTCTTT
abundance: few; j_gene: TRBJ2-1; d_gene: -; v_gene: TRBV5-4; CDR3aa: CASSLVGTSYNEQFF; CDR3nt: TGTGCCAGCAGCCTAGTGGGGACTTCATACAATGAGCAGTTCTTC
abundance: -; j_gene: TRBJ2-6; d_gene: -; v_gene: TRBV4-3; CDR3aa: CASSQDLRAGQPSGANVLTF; CDR3nt: TGCGCCAGCAGCCAAGATCTTAGGGCAGGGCAACCATCTGGGGCCAACGTCCTGACTTTC
abundance: -; j_gene: TRBJ2-7; d_gene: -; v_gene: TRBV6-5; CDR3aa: CASRSRRVFTREQYF; CDR3nt: TGTGCCAGCAGGTCACGCCGGGTTTTCACCCGCGAGCAGTACTTC
abundance: -; j_gene: TRBJ2-1; d_gene: TRBD2; v_gene: TRBV6-2/TRBV6-3; CDR3aa: CASSQAGLAGYNEQFF; CDR3nt: TGTGCCAGCAGTCAAGCGGGACTAGCGGGGTACAATGAGCAGTTCTTC
abundance: -; j_gene: TRBJ2-1; d_gene: -; v_gene: TRBV10-3; CDR3aa: CAISDQDAAGEQFF; CDR3nt: TGTGCCATCAGTGATCAAGATGCAGCGGGTGAGCAGTTCTTC
abundance: -; j_gene: TRBJ1-6; d_gene: -; v_gene: TRBV15; CDR3aa: CATSRDQVAGSPLHF; CDR3nt: TGTGCCACCAGCAGAGATCAGGTCGCGGGTTCACCCCTCCACTTT
abundance: -; j_gene: TRBJ2-7; d_gene: TRBD1; v_gene: TRBV7-2; CDR3aa: CASSGGPGQPIEQYF; CDR3nt: TGTGCCAGCAGCGGGGGACCGGGACAGCCGATCGAGCAGTACTTC
abundance: once; j_gene: TRBJ2-1; d_gene: -; v_gene: TRBV3-1/TRBV3-2; CDR3aa: CASSQDGLAAGAYNEQFF; CDR3nt: TGTGCCAGCAGCCAAGATGGGCTAGCAGCCGGTGCCTACAATGAGCAGTTCTTC
abundance: once; j_gene: TRBJ1-4; d_gene: TRBD1; v_gene: TRBV5-5; CDR3aa: CASSNGTGYEKLFF; CDR3nt: TGTGCCAGCAGCAACGGGACAGGGTATGAAAAACTGTTTTTT
abundance: -; j_gene: TRBJ2-1; d_gene: TRBD2; v_gene: TRBV18; CDR3aa: CASSLETLAGGYNEQFF; CDR3nt: TGTGCCAGCTCACTCGAGACTTTAGCGGGGGGGTACAATGAGCAGTTCTTC
abundance: -; j_gene: TRBJ1-2; d_gene: -; v_gene: TRBV5-1; CDR3aa: CASSGLRDSEGYTF; CDR3nt: TGCGCCAGCAGCGGGCTCCGGGATTCGGAAGGCTACACCTTC
abundance: -; j_gene: TRBJ2-1; d_gene: TRBD2; v_gene: TRBV6-6; CDR3aa: CASSITGTSSYNEQFF; CDR3nt: TGTGCCAGCAGTATCACCGGGACTAGCAGCTACAATGAGCAGTTCTTC
abundance: -; j_gene: TRBJ2-3; d_gene: TRBD1; v_gene: TRBV30; CDR3aa: CAWITGGTDTQYF; CDR3nt: TGTGCCTGGATCACAGGGGGAACAGATACGCAGTATTTT
abundance: -; j_gene: TRBJ2-7; d_gene: TRBD2; v_gene: TRBV18; CDR3aa: CASSPEGLAGYEQYF; CDR3nt: TGTGCCAGCTCACCAGAGGGACTAGCGGGCTACGAGCAGTACTTC